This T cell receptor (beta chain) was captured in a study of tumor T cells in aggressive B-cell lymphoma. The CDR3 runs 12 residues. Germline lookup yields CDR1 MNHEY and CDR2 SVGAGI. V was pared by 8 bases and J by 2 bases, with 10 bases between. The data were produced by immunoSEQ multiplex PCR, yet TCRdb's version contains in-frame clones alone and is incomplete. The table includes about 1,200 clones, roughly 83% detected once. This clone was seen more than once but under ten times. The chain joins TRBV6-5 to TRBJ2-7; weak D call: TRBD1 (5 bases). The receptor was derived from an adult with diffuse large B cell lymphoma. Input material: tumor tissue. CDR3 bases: TGTGCCAGCGCTGACAGAGCCTACGAGCAGTACTTC. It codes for CASADRAYEQYF.